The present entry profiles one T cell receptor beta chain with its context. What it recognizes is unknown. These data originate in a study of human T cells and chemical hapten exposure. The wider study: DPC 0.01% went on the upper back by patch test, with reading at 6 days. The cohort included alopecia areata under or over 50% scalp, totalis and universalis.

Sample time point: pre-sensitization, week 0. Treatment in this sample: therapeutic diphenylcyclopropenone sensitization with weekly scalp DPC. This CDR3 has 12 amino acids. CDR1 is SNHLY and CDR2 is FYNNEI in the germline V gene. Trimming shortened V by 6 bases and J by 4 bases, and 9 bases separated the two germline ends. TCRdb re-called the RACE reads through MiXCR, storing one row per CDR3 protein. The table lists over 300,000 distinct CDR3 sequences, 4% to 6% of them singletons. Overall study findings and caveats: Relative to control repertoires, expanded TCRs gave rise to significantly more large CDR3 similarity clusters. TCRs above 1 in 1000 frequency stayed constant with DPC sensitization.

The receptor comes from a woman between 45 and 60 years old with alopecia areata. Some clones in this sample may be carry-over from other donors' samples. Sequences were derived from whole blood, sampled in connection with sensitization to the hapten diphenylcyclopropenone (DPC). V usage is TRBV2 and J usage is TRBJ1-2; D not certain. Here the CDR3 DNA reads TGTGCCAGCAGCGCTGCAGGCTATGGCTACACCTTC. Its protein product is CASSAAGYGYTF.